The 27 T cell receptor beta chains below all came from one sample that was sequenced in a study of OX40 agonist ivuxolimab in advanced cancers. Sequencing was performed with immunoSEQ multiplex PCR; in TCRdb, only in-frame clones are kept and a portion is missing. Counted here are 65,000 to 95,000 clones, about 92% occurring once; the ten biggest clones make up approximately 0.19%. Specimen: CD4+ or CD8+ T cells sorted from blood, collected in a trial of the OX40 agonist ivuxolimab. These receptors all come from an adult with an advanced solid tumor such as melanoma, head and neck, liver or kidney cancer.

The chain carries TRBV6-6 and TRBJ2-7; D possibly matches TRBD1 or TRBD2 (5 bases each). Germline V gives CDR1 MNHNY, CDR2 SVGAGI (reference sequence). The CDR3 consists of 12 residues. Trimming left V 6 bases short and J 7 bases short, with 13 bases between. CDR3 DNA: TGTGCCAGCAGCGCAGGGAGTAGGGAGCAGTACTTC. Its protein product is CASSAGSREQYF.

This chain links TRBV9 with TRBJ2-1; D may correspond to TRBD1 or TRBD2 (6 bases each). Trimming took off 0 bases at V and 3 bases at J, with 19 bases between the two ends. The germline V gene encodes CDR1 SGDLS and CDR2 YYNGEE. The CDR3 is made up of 18 amino acids. The CDR3 protein is CASSVEGGGTHLYNEQFF. In DNA form, the CDR3 reads TGTGCCAGCAGCGTAGAGGGTGGAGGGACACATCTCTACAATGAGCAGTTCTTC.

V is TRBV6-5 and J is TRBJ2-7, with 12 nucleotides matching TRBD2. The V and J ends lost 6 bases and 3 bases, in that order; junction bases with no gene match: 3. This CDR3 comprises 14 residues. The germline gives CDR1 MNHEY, CDR2 SVGAGI. The CDR3 DNA is TGTGCCAGCAGCCCGGGACTAGCGGGCTACGAGCAGTACTTC. Translating it yields CASSPGLAGYEQYF.

The chain joins TRBV7-6 to TRBJ1-5; no clear D gene. V gave up 1 base and J gave up 6 bases, with 10 bases separating them. The CDR3 is 14 residues long. Per germline, CDR1 SGHVS and CDR2 FNYEAQ. The CDR3 spells CASSLVPKGQPQHF. DNA for the CDR3: TGTGCCAGCAGCTTAGTTCCCAAAGGTCAGCCCCAGCATTTT.

V gene TRBV6-5 combines with J gene TRBJ1-1, with D possibly being TRBD1 (5 bases). V dropped 8 bases and J dropped 4 bases, with 11 bases sitting between them. This CDR3 has 12 amino acids. Germline CDR1 and CDR2: MNHEY and SVGAGI. CDR3 DNA sequence: TGTGCCAGCGTGGGGGTAGGCACTGAAGCTTTCTTT. It codes for CASVGVGTEAFF.

The chain recombines TRBV6-1 with TRBJ2-1; no clear D gene. This CDR3 has 13 residues. V shed 5 bases and J shed 8 bases, with 13 bases lying between them. Per the germline V gene, CDR1 is MNHNS and CDR2 is SASEGT. In DNA, the CDR3 is TGTGCCAGCAGTCGGGCCTCCGCAGATGAGCAGTTCTTC. This translates into CASSRASADEQFF.

This sequence joins TRBV14 and TRBJ2-7, with 9 bases matching TRBD2. The V gene end was trimmed by 0 bases and the J gene end by 1 base; junction bases not matched to a gene: 10. CDR3 length: 18 amino acids. CDR1 is SGHDN and CDR2 is FVKESK in the germline V gene. DNA of the CDR3: TGTGCCAGCAGCCAAGAATGGGCTACTAGCGGGCGGTCCTACGAGCAGTACTTC. It encodes CASSQEWATSGRSYEQYF.

The rearrangement links TRBV5-6 to TRBJ1-4; D uncertain. V was shortened by 2 bases and J by 0 bases, with 11 bases between the two germline ends. Germline CDR1 SGHDT, CDR2 YYEEEE. The CDR3 is 16 residues long. CDR3 coding DNA: TGTGCCAGCAGCTTATGGCGACTCTCAACTAATGAAAAACTGTTTTTT. Amino acids: CASSLWRLSTNEKLFF.

In this sample, this clone turned up once. The chain employs TRBV5-1 and TRBJ1-2; possibly TRBD1 for D (5 bases). The germline gives CDR1 SGHRS, CDR2 YFSETQ. CDR3 size: 17 residues. The V gene lost 4 bases and the J gene lost 1 base, with 20 bases spanning the gap. In DNA, the CDR3 is TGCGCCAGCAGCCCGAATCGGAGGGACCGCGGTAACTATGGCTACACCTTC. This sequence encodes CASSPNRRDRGNYGYTF.

This chain connects TRBV5-1 to TRBJ2-1; 9 bases are shared with TRBD2. Losses at the gene ends were 4 bases for V and 10 bases for J; bases not matched to a gene: 9. Germline V CDR1 and CDR2: SGHRS, YFSETQ. CDR3 length: 14 residues. This CDR3 is CASSGGLAAGEQFF. Here the CDR3 DNA reads TGCGCCAGCAGCGGGGGACTAGCCGCCGGCGAGCAGTTCTTC.

The genes are TRBV11-2 and TRBJ1-2; D unresolved. V lost 6 bases, J lost 2 bases, and 16 bases lay in between. CDR3 length: 15 amino acids. Germline V CDR1 and CDR2: SGHAT, FQNNGV. The CDR3 spells CASRFSPGSNYGYTF. For the CDR3, the DNA is TGTGCCAGCAGATTCAGTCCGGGGTCGAACTATGGCTACACCTTC.

V usage is TRBV6-1 and J usage is TRBJ1-4, with a weak D call TRBD1 (6 bases). V dropped 3 bases and J dropped 8 bases, with 16 bases sitting between them. Germline V gives CDR1 MNHNS, CDR2 SASEGT. The CDR3 length is 15 residues. The CDR3, as DNA: TGTGCCAGCAGTGAGTCGTGGGGGCGCGGAGAAAAACTGTTTTTT. Translated, it gives CASSESWGRGEKLFF.

In this sample, this clone turned up a few times. V gene TRBV7-8 combines with J gene TRBJ2-1; maybe TRBD1 (6 bases). CDR3 length: 14 residues. Trimming shortened V by 3 bases and J by 2 bases, and 8 bases separated the two germline ends. CDR1 and CDR2 (germline): SGHVS, FQNEAQ. CDR3 residues: CASSFRDTYNEQFF. The CDR3 DNA is TGTGCCAGCAGCTTCCGGGACACCTACAATGAGCAGTTCTTC.

V gene TRBV15 combines with J gene TRBJ1-5; unclear D gene. Trimming took off 1 base at V and 2 bases at J, with 9 bases between the two ends. CDR3 length: 15 amino acids. Germline CDR1 is LNHNV and CDR2 is YYDKDF (reference sequence). For the CDR3, the DNA is TGTGCCACCAGCAGAGTTTTGGGCCGCAATCAGCCCCAGCATTTT. Residues: CATSRVLGRNQPQHF.

CDR3: CASSLRNSLIFFYGYTF. CDR3 coding DNA: TGTGCCAGCAGTTTGCGGAACAGCCTCATTTTTTTCTATGGCTACACCTTC. The rearrangement links TRBV28 to TRBJ1-2; no definite D call. The CDR3 extends over 17 amino acids. Germline CDR1 MDHEN, CDR2 SYDVKM. The V end lost 3 bases, the J end lost 4 bases, and 21 bases lay between the germline ends.

The rearrangement joins TRBV7-9 to TRBJ2-2; D is ambiguous. The ends were cut back, 0 bases at V and 5 bases at J, with 7 bases in the middle. The CDR3 is 14 amino acids. Per the germline V gene, CDR1 is SEHNR and CDR2 is FQNEAQ (reference sequence). The CDR3 protein is CASSLAEGTGELFF. The CDR3 DNA reads as TGTGCCAGCAGCTTAGCAGAAGGGACCGGGGAGCTGTTTTTT.

The CDR3 sequence is CASTPTGESRNSPLHF. Here the CDR3 DNA reads TGCGCCAGCACGCCAACGGGTGAGAGTCGGAATTCACCCCTCCACTTT. The chain has TRBV5-1 and TRBJ1-6; D is ambiguous. This CDR3 has 16 residues. V lost 6 bases and J 7 bases, leaving 20 bases between the germline ends. Germline values: CDR1 SGHRS, CDR2 YFSETQ.

The chain employs TRBV12-2 and TRBJ1-2; whether TRBD1, the table's D call, matches the DNA was not checked. TRBV12-2 is a pseudogene locus. This CDR3 is built from 16 residues. CDR3: CASRFVGQPSNYGYTF. In DNA, the CDR3 is TGTGCAAGTCGCTTCGTAGGACAGCCTTCTAACTATGGCTACACCTTC.

The chain carries TRBV19 and TRBJ2-2, with 7 bases aligning to TRBD2. Per the germline V gene, CDR1 is LNHDA and CDR2 is SQIVND (reference sequence). CDR3 length equals 14 residues. The V and J ends lost 3 bases and 6 bases, in that order; junction bases with no gene match: 4. The CDR3 DNA follows: TGTGCCAGTAGTATGTCCCTAGCGGCCGGGGAGCTGTTTTTT. It encodes CASSMSLAAGELFF.

The V and J genes are TRBV9 and TRBJ2-3, with TRBD2 matching over 10 bases. The CDR3 is 17 residues long. The J segment lost 6 bases and the V segment lost 4 bases, leaving 14 bases of the junction unmatched. CDR1 is SGDLS, CDR2 YYNGEE, per germline. CDR3 sequence reads: CASSHRGLAGEQDTQYF. The CDR3 nucleotides are TGTGCCAGCAGCCACCGCGGGCTAGCGGGGGAACAGGATACGCAGTATTTT.

On this clone itself: A read error may produce the germline difference seen at one junction end. The rearrangement links TRBV28 to TRBJ2-7; D uncertain. Looked up from germline, CDR1 is MDHEN and CDR2 is SYDVKM. The length of the CDR3 is 13 residues. CDR3 in amino acids: CASSLSPRMSTHF. CDR3 nucleotide sequence: TGTGCCAGCAGTTTATCTCCGCGTATGAGCACGCACTTC. Combining the CDR3 with reference TRBV28 and TRBJ2-7 gives the whole variable domain DVKVTQSSRYLVKRTGEKVFLECVQDMDHENMFWYRQDPGLGLRLIYFSYDVKMKEKGDIPEGYSVSREKKERFSLILESASTNQTSMYLCASSLSPRMSTHFGPGTRLTVT.

The chain joins TRBV28 to TRBJ1-1; 8 bases agree with TRBD1. Looked up from germline, CDR1 is MDHEN and CDR2 is SYDVKM. CDR3 length: 14 residues. Unmatched junction bases numbered 5, after V lost 2 bases and J lost 6 bases. This CDR3 reads CASSLVQGEAEAFF. The CDR3 DNA sequence: TGTGCCAGCAGTTTAGTACAGGGGGAGGCTGAAGCTTTCTTT.

This chain connects TRBV7-2 to TRBJ2-6, with 7 positions matching TRBD1. This CDR3 has 19 amino acids. The junction had 8 bases not matched to a gene; V was cut back by 0 bases and J by 0 bases. CDR1 SGHTA and CDR2 FQGNSA come from the germline V gene. This chain's CDR3 is CASSLASRQGFSGANVLTF. The CDR3 DNA is TGTGCCAGCAGCTTAGCGTCGAGACAGGGATTCTCTGGGGCCAACGTCCTGACTTTC.

The chain joins TRBV19 to TRBJ2-6; D is possibly TRBD1 (7 bases). Germline CDR1 and CDR2: LNHDA and SQIVND (reference sequence). Trimming pared 8 bases from V and 0 bases from J, leaving 14 bases between. This CDR3 spans 16 amino acids. The CDR3, as DNA: TGTGCCAGTGGCGGGACAGCCCCCTCTGGGGCCAACGTCCTGACTTTC. Protein product: CASGGTAPSGANVLTF.

The chain has TRBV12-5 and TRBJ1-2; D is ambiguous. Germline V gene lookup returns CDR1 LGHNT and CDR2 FRNRAP. This CDR3 has 16 residues. The V gene lost 2 bases and the J gene lost 4 bases, with 17 bases spanning the gap. The CDR3 loop is CASGLTPGQRSYGYTF. The CDR3 DNA is TGTGCTAGTGGTTTGACGCCGGGCCAAAGATCCTATGGCTACACCTTC.

The sample holds one count of this clone. V usage is TRBV7-9 and J usage is TRBJ1-2; D may be TRBD1 (5 bases). Trimming shortened V by 1 base and J by 7 bases, and 16 bases separated the two germline ends. Germline assignment: CDR1 SEHNR and CDR2 FQNEAQ (reference sequence). This CDR3 has 15 residues. The CDR3 is CASSLEVWQGSGYTF. For the CDR3, the DNA is TGTGCCAGCAGCTTAGAAGTTTGGCAGGGCAGTGGCTACACCTTC.

The V gene is TRBV5-1, the J gene TRBJ2-1; TRBD2 matches 9 bases. CDR3 length: 17 amino acids. The germline V gene has CDR1 SGHRS and CDR2 YFSETQ. V gave up 4 bases and J gave up 12 bases; unmatched junction bases: 20. CDR3 coding DNA: TGCGCCAGCAGCCCAGGAAGGGGTAGCGGGGGCCGGGGCGCGCAGTTCTTC. Its protein product is CASSPGRGSGGRGAQFF.